This record covers a single T cell receptor (beta chain). This sample is part of a study of T cell responses to AZD1222 COVID-19 vaccine. The assay was immunoSEQ multiplex PCR, and TCRdb's table has in-frame clones only and misses some. Of roughly 130,000 clones in the sample, 88% are singletons; the top ten hold 7.6%. Sequencing was performed on peripheral blood, taken on day 0 of AZD1222 vaccination. The sequence derives from an adult in good health.

The CDR3 nucleotides read TGTGCCAGCAGCCAGGTAGGGGCCTCCTACGAGCAGTACTTC. This encodes CASSQVGASYEQYF. This sequence joins TRBV3-1 (or the pseudogene TRBV3-2) and TRBJ2-7; TRBD1 might be the D (5 bases). The V and J ends lost 3 bases and 0 bases respectively, with 9 bases between them. The CDR3 runs to 14 residues. Per germline, CDR1 LGHDT and CDR2 YNNKEL (reference sequence).